The next 5 T cell receptor beta chains were all read from a single sample in a study of blood T cells in healthy people across ages. Next came a second PCR, run for about 6 to 12 cycles, which used a sample-barcoded 5' primer along with a J-beta primer mix. TCRdb re-called the 5' RACE reads through MiXCR, storing one row per CDR3 protein. Of roughly 800,000 distinct CDR3 sequences listed, approximately 25% are singletons. These data also formed part of another study, on T cells of mothers and their children.

Sequences were obtained from blood. These receptor sequences come from a boy younger than 18 in good health.

This clonotype came up a few times. The junction departs from germline at one end; a sequencing error may be responsible. V usage is TRBV28 and J usage is TRBJ2-1, with 8 bases that match TRBD2. The germline V gene has CDR1 MDHEN and CDR2 SYDVKM. This CDR3 is built from 15 residues. CDR3 in amino acids: CASSLSGTQNNEQFF. The CDR3 bases are TGCGCCAGCAGTCTTAGCGGGACCCAAAACAATGAGCAGTTCTTC. Based on the CDR3 plus reference TRBV28 and TRBJ2-1, the full variable domain is DVKVTQSSRYLVKRTGEKVFLECVQDMDHENMFWYRQDPGLGLRLIYFSYDVKMKEKGDIPEGYSVSREKKERFSLILESASTNQTSMYLCASSLSGTQNNEQFFGPGTRLTVL.

The rearrangement joins TRBV27 to TRBJ1-1; a possible D gene is TRBD1 (5 bases). The CDR3 extends over 12 amino acids. Germline loops: CDR1 MNHEY, CDR2 SMNVEV (reference sequence). With 7 bases removed from V and 5 bases from J, the gap between germline ends came to 11 bases. CDR3 region: CASIGGSTEAFF. Written as DNA, the CDR3 is TGTGCCAGCATTGGGGGGTCGACTGAAGCTTTCTTT.

This clonotype was counted a few times. V usage is TRBV11-2 and J usage is TRBJ2-1, with D perhaps TRBD2 (5 bases). The CDR3 runs 16 residues. Germline V gene data show CDR1 as SGHAT and CDR2 as FQNNGV. Trimming shortened V by 3 bases and J by 3 bases, and 15 bases separated the two germline ends. CDR3: CASSFEAGDFYNEQFF. CDR3 in DNA: TGTGCCAGCAGCTTCGAGGCCGGGGATTTCTACAATGAGCAGTTCTTC.

V is TRBV10-3 and J is TRBJ2-2, with a possible D match to TRBD1 (6 bases). The V and J ends lost 11 bases and 6 bases respectively, with 19 bases between them. CDR1 and CDR2 (germline): ENHRY, SYGVKD. The CDR3 length is 14 residues. The CDR3 DNA is TGTGCCCACAACACACAGGGTTTCGCCGGGGAGCTGTTTTTT. Translation: CAHNTQGFAGELFF.

The genes are TRBV7-6 and TRBJ2-5; D may be TRBD1 (6 bases). The CDR3 covers 15 residues. V was pared by 1 base and J by 3 bases, with 12 bases between. Germline CDR1 and CDR2: SGHVS and FNYEAQ. The CDR3 DNA sequence: TGTGCCAGCAGCTTAGTCATTGGGACAAAAGAGACCCAGTACTTC. Translation: CASSLVIGTKETQYF. Drawing the rest from reference TRBV7-6 and TRBJ2-5, the complete variable domain is GAGVSQSPRYKVTKRGQDVALRCDPISGHVSLYWYRQALGQGPEFLTYFNYEAQQDKSGLPNDRFSAERPEGSISTLTIQRTEQRDSAMYRCASSLVIGTKETQYFGPGTRLLVL.